This T cell receptor (beta chain) is drawn from a study of blood T cell repertoires in COVID-19. Study context: COVID-19 samples collected from the United States, Italy and Spain covered acute and convalescent phases. PBMCs, B-cell-depleted T cells, or T cells were the source of the cDNA or gDNA that made up the material.

Methods used by the authors: Scientists estimated how many nucleated cells there were by amplifying reference gene primers. Measured with immunoSEQ multiplex PCR; TCRdb has only the in-frame clones, and not every one. That table gives V, J and clone size, and the DNA gave D and trimming. This sample has 60,000 to 80,000 clones, with approximately 85% found just once. The CDR3 sequence is 14 residues long. Germline V gene data show CDR1 as SGHTA and CDR2 as FQGNSA. V was pared by 1 base and J by 7 bases, with 5 bases of the junction left unmatched. V usage is TRBV7-2 and J usage is TRBJ1-2; 8 nucleotides line up with TRBD1. The sequencing input was peripheral blood. The sequence derives from a human donor in a cohort sampled during active COVID-19. The CDR3 sequence is CASSLETGASGYTF. DNA for the CDR3: TGTGCCAGCAGCTTAGAGACAGGGGCGAGTGGCTACACCTTC.